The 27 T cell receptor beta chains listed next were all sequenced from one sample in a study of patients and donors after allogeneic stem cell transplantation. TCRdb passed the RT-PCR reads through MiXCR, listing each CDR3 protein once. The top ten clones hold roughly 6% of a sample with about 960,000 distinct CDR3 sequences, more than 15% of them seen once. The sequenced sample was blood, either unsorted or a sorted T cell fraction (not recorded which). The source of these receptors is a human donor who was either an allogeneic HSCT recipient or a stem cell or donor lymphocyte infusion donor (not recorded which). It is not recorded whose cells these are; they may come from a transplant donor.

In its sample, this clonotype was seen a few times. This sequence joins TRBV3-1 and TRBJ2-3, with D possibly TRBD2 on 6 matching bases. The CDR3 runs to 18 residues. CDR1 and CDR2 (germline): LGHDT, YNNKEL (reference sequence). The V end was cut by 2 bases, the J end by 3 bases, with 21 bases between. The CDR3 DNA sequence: TGTGCCAGCAGCCAATGGCGGCAGGGCACGGGAGCAACAGATACGCAGTATTTT. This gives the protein CASSQWRQGTGATDTQYF.

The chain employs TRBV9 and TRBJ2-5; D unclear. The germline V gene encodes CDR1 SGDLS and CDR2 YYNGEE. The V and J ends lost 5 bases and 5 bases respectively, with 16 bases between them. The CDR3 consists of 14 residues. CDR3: CASSGGRLKETQYF. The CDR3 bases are TGTGCCAGCAGTGGTGGAAGACTGAAGGAGACCCAGTACTTC.

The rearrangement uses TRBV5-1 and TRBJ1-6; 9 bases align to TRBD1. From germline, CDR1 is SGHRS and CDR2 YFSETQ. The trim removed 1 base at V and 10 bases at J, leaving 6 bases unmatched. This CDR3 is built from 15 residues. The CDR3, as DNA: TGCGCCAGCAGCTTGTGGGACAGGGCAGGCTCACCCCTCCACTTT. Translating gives CASSLWDRAGSPLHF.

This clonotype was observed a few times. The CDR3, as DNA: TGTGCCAGCAGGCCGACTAGCGGACACTACGAGCAGTACTTC. Amino acid sequence: CASRPTSGHYEQYF. The chain uses TRBV3-1 and TRBJ2-7, with 9 bases fitting TRBD2. Per germline, CDR1 LGHDT and CDR2 YNNKEL (reference sequence). CDR3 length: 14 residues. The V and J ends lost 6 bases and 3 bases, in that order; junction bases with no gene match: 6.

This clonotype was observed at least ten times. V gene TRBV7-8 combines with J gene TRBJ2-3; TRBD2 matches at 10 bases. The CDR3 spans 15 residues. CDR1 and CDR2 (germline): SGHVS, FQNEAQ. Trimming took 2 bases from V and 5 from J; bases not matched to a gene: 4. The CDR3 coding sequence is TGTGCCAGCAGCTTAAGTCTAGCGGGGGAAGATACGCAGTATTTT. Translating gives CASSLSLAGEDTQYF.

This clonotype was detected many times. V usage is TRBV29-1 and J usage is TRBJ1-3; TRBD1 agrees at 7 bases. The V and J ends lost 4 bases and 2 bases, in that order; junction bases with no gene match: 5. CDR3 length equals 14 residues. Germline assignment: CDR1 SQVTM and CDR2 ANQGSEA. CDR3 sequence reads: CSVGLGQAGNTIYF. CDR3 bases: TGCAGCGTTGGTTTAGGACAGGCTGGAAACACCATATATTTT.

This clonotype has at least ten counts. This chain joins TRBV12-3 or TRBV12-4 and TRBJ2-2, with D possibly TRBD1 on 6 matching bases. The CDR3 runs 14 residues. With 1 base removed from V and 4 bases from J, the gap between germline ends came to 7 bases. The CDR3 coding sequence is TGTGCCAGCAGTTTAGACAGGGTCACCGGGGAGCTGTTTTTT. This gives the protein CASSLDRVTGELFF.

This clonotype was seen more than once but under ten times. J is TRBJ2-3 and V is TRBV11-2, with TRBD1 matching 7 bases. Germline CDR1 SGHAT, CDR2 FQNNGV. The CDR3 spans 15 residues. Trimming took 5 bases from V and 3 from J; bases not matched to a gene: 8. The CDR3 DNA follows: TGTGCCAGCAGCCTACAGGGGTTAGGGACAGATACGCAGTATTTT. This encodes CASSLQGLGTDTQYF.

This chain's CDR3 is CASSQEVSSSYNSPLHF. The DNA of the CDR3 is TGTGCCAGCAGCCAAGAAGTCTCAAGCTCCTATAATTCACCCCTCCACTTT. This chain joins TRBV3-1 and TRBJ1-6; D call uncertain. V was cut by 0 bases and J by 0 bases, with 9 bases left in between. Germline V CDR1 and CDR2: LGHDT, YNNKEL (reference sequence). The CDR3 covers 17 residues.

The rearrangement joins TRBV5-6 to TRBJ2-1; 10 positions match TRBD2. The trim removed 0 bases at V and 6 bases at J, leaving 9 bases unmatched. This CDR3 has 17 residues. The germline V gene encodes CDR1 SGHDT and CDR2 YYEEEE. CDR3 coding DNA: TGTGCCAGCAGCTTGGGGCTAGCGGGAGCGGGGAGCAATGAGCAGTTCTTC. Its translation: CASSLGLAGAGSNEQFF.

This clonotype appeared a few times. CDR3 DNA: TGTGCCAGCAGTACGGGCCTGGGGGAGACCCAGTACTTC. Translation: CASSTGLGETQYF. The chain couples TRBV2 to TRBJ2-5; D unclear. Trimming shortened V by 5 bases and J by 5 bases, and 12 bases separated the two germline ends. This CDR3 has 13 residues. Germline V gives CDR1 SNHLY, CDR2 FYNNEI.

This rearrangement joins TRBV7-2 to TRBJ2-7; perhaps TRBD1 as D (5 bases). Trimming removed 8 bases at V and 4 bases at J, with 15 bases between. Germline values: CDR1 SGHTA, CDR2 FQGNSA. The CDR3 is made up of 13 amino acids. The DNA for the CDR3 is TGTGCCAGCCTCTCTAGGGGAAATTACGAGCAGTACTTC. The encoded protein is CASLSRGNYEQYF.

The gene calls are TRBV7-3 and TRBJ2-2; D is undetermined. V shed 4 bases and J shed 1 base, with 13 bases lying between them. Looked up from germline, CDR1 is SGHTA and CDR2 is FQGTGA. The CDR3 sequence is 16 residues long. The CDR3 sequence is CASSSTESRNTGELFF. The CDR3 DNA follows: TGTGCCAGCAGCTCCACAGAGTCCAGGAACACCGGGGAGCTGTTTTTT.

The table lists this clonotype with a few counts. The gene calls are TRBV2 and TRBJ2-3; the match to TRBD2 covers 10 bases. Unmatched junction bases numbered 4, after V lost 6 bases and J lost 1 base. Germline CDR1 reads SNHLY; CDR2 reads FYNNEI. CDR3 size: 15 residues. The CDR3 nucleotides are TGTGCCAGCAGAAGTGGACTAGCGGGCACAGATACGCAGTATTTT. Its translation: CASRSGLAGTDTQYF.

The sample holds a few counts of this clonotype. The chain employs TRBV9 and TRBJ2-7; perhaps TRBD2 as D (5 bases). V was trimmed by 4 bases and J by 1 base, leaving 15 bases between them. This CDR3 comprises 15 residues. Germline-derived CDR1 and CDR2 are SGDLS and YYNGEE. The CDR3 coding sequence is TGTGCCAGCAGCCCCCACCCGGAGGCATCCTACGAGCAGTACTTC. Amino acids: CASSPHPEASYEQYF.

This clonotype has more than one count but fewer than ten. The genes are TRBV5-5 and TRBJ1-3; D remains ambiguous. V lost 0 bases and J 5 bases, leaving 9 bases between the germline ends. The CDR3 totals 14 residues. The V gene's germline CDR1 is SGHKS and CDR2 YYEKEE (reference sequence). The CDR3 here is CASSLEGERNTIYF. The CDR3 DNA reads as TGTGCCAGCAGCTTGGAGGGAGAGCGAAACACCATATATTTT.

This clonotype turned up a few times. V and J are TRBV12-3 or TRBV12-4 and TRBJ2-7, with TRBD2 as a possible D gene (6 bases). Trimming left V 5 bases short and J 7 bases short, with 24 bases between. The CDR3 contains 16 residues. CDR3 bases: TGTGCCAGCAGTCCGCCCGATAGCGGTTTGGCCGATGAGCAGTACTTC. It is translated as CASSPPDSGLADEQYF.

The CDR3 nucleotides are TGTGCCAGCAGTTACTCAATACAGGGAGTCTACGAGCAGTACTTC. It yields the protein CASSYSIQGVYEQYF. V gene TRBV6-5 combines with J gene TRBJ2-7; weak D call: TRBD1 (6 bases). CDR1 is MNHEY and CDR2 is SVGAGI in the germline V gene. The ends were cut back, 0 bases at V and 3 bases at J, with 12 bases in the middle. The CDR3 is 15 amino acids.

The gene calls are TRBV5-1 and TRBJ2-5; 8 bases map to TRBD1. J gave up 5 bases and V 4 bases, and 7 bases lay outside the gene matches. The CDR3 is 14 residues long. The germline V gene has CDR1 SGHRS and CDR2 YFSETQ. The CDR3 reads CASSSRGPKETQYF. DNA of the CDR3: TGCGCCAGCAGCAGCAGGGGGCCGAAGGAGACCCAGTACTTC.

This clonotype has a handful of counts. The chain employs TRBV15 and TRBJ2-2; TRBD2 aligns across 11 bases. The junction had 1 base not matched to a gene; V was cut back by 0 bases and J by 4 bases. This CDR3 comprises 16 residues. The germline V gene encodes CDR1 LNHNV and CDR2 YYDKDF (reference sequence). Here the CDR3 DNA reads TGTGCCACCAGCAGAGAACTAGCGGGAGCCACCGGGGAGCTGTTTTTT. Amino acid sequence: CATSRELAGATGELFF.

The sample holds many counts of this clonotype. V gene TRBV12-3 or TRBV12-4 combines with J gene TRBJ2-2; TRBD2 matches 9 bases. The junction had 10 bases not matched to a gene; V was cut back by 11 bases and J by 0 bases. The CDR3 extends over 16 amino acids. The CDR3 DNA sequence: TGTGCCTCCTCCGGGACTAGCCCAACGAACACCGGGGAGCTGTTTTTT. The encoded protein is CASSGTSPTNTGELFF.

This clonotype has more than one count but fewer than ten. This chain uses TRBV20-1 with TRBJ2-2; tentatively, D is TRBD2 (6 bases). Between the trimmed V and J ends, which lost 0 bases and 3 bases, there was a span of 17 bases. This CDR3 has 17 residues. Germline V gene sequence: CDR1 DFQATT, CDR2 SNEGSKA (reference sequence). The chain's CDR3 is CSARDKTRGLYTGELFF. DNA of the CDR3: TGCAGTGCTAGAGATAAGACTAGAGGACTGTACACCGGGGAGCTGTTTTTT.

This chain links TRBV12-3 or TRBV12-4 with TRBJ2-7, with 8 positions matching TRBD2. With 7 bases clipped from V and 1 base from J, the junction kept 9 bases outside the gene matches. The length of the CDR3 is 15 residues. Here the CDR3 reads CASKRKASGSYEQYF. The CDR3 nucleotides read TGTGCCAGCAAACGGAAGGCTAGCGGGTCCTACGAGCAGTACTTC.

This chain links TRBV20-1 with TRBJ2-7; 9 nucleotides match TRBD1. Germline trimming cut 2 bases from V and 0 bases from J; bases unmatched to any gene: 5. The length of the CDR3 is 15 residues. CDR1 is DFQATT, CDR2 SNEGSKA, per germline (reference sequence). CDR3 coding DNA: TGCAGTGCTAGATGGGGACAGGGCCACTCCTACGAGCAGTACTTC. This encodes CSARWGQGHSYEQYF.

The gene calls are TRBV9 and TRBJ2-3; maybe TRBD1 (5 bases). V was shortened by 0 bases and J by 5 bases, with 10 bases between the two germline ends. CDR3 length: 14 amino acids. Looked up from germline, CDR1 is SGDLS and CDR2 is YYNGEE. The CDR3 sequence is CASSVVSQGDTQYF. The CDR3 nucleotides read TGTGCCAGCAGCGTAGTTTCCCAGGGAGATACGCAGTATTTT.

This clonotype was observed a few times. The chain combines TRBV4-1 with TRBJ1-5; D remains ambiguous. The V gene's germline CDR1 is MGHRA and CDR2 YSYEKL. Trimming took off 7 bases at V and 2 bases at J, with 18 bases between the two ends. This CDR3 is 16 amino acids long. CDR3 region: CASKSFVGNGNQPQHF. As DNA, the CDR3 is TGCGCCAGCAAATCTTTCGTAGGCAATGGCAATCAGCCCCAGCATTTT.

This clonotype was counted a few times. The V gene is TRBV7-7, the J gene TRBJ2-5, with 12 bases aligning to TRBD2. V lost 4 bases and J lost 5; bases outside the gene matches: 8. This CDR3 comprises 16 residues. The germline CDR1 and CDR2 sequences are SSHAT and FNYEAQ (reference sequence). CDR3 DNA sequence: TGTGCCAGCAGCTCACAGGGACTAGCGGGCACTGAGACCCAGTACTTC. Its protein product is CASSSQGLAGTETQYF.